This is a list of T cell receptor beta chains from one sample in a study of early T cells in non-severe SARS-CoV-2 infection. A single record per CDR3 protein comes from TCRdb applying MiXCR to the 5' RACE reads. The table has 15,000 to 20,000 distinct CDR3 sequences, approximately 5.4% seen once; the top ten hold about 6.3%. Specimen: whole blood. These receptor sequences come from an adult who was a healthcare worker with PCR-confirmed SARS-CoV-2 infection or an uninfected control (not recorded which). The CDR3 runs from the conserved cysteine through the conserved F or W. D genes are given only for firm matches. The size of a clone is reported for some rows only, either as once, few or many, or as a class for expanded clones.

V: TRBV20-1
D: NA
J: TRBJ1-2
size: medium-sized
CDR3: CSASRFNYGYTF
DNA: TGCAGTGCCTCCCGGTTTAACTATGGCTACACCTTC

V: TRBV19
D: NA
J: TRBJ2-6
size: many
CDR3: CASTRLVGGANVLTF
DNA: TGTGCCAGTACCCGCTTGGTGGGAGGGGCCAACGTCCTGACTTTC

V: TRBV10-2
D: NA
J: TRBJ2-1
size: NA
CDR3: CASSEINEQFF
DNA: TGCGCCAGCAGTGAGATCAATGAGCAGTTCTTC

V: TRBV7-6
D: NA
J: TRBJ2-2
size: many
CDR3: CASSYTKAGELFF
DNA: TGTGCCAGCAGCTACACTAAAGCCGGGGAGCTGTTTTTT

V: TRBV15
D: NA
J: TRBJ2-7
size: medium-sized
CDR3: CATSRAGQGPTYEQYF
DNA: TGTGCCACCAGCAGGGCTGGGCAGGGACCAACCTACGAGCAGTACTTC

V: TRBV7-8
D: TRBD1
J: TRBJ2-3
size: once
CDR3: CASSHQRKQGAKYTDTQYF
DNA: TGTGCCAGCAGCCATCAAAGGAAACAGGGGGCAAAATACACAGATACGCAGTATTTT

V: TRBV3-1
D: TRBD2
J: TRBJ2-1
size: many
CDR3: CASSPRLAGDSYNEQFF
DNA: TGTGCCAGCAGCCCTCGACTAGCGGGAGACTCCTACAATGAGCAGTTCTTC

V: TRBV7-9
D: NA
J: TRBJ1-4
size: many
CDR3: CASSLRTPGNEKLFF
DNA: TGTGCCAGCAGCCTACGTACCCCGGGAAATGAAAAACTGTTTTTT

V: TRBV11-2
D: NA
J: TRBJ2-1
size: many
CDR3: CASSLDCRQWSCEQFF
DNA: TGTGCCAGCAGCTTAGATTGCCGACAGTGGTCATGTGAGCAGTTCTTC

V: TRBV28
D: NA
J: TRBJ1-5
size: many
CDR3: CASSLARLGSNQPQHF
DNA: TGTGCCAGCAGTTTGGCCCGACTAGGTAGCAATCAGCCCCAGCATTTT

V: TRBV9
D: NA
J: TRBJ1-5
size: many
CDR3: CASSVEGRFNQPQHF
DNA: TGTGCCAGCAGCGTAGAAGGACGGTTCAATCAGCCCCAGCATTTT

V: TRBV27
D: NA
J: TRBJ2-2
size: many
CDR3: CASSSGITGELFF
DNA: TGTGCCAGCAGTTCCGGGATAACCGGGGAGCTGTTTTTT

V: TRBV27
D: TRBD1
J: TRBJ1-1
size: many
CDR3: CASKRTGDNTEAFF
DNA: TGTGCCAGCAAAAGGACAGGGGACAACACTGAAGCTTTCTTT

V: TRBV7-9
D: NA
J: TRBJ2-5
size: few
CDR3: CASSFRVETQYF
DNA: TGTGCCAGCAGCTTTAGGGTAGAGACCCAGTACTTC

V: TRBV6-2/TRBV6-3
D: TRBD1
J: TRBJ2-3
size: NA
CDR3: CASRRQGAGDTQYF
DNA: TGTGCCAGCAGAAGACAGGGGGCTGGAGATACGCAGTATTTT

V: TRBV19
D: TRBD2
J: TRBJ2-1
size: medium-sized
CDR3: CASRGQVGSGRSNEQFF
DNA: TGTGCCAGTAGAGGGCAAGTTGGTAGCGGGAGGTCCAATGAGCAGTTCTTC

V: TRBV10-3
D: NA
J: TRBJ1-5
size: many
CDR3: CAISLSGQGPQHF
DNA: TGTGCCATCAGTCTATCAGGCCAGGGGCCCCAGCATTTT

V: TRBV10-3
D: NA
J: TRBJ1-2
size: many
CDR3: CAISEETIGRNGYTF
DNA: TGTGCCATCAGTGAGGAGACAATCGGGAGGAATGGCTACACCTTC

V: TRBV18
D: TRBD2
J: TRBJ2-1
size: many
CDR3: CASSPTSGGLSYNEQFF
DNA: TGTGCCAGCTCACCCACTAGCGGGGGGCTCTCCTACAATGAGCAGTTCTTC

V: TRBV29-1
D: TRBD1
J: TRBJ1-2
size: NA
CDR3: CSIWTGVNYGYTF
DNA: TGCAGCATCTGGACAGGGGTTAACTATGGCTACACCTTC

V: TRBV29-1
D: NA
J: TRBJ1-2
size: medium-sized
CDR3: CSVPTNYGYTF
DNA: TGCAGCGTCCCGACCAACTATGGCTACACCTTC

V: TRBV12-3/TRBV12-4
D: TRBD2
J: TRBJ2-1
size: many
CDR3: CASSFGLDNEQFF
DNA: TGTGCCAGCAGTTTCGGACTAGATAATGAGCAGTTCTTC

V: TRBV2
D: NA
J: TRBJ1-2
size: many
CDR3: CASTMDSPNYGYTF
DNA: TGTGCCAGCACTATGGACAGCCCTAACTATGGCTACACCTTC

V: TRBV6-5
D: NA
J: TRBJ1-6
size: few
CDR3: CASSYSRQHDSPLHF
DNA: TGTGCCAGCAGTTACTCGAGACAGCATGATTCACCCCTCCACTTT